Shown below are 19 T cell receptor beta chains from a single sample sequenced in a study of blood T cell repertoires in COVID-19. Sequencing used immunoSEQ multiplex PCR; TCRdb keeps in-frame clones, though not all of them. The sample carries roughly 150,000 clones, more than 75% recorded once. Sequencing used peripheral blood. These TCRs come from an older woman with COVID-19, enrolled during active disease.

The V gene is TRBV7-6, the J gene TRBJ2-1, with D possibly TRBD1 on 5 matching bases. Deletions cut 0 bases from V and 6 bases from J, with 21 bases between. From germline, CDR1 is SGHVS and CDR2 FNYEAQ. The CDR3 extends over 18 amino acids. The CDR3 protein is CASSLAPTTGSTINEQFF. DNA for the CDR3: TGTGCCAGCAGCTTAGCCCCTACAACAGGATCTACCATCAATGAGCAGTTCTTC.

CDR3 region: CASSLKAAGGRENYGYTF. The DNA for the CDR3 is TGTGCCAGCTCCCTAAAGGCGGCAGGGGGCCGGGAGAACTATGGCTACACCTTC. V usage is TRBV18 and J usage is TRBJ1-2; 8 nucleotides agree with TRBD1. Per germline, CDR1 KGHSH and CDR2 LQKENI. This CDR3 is 18 amino acids long. The V gene end was trimmed by 6 bases and the J gene end by 2 bases; junction bases not matched to a gene: 17.

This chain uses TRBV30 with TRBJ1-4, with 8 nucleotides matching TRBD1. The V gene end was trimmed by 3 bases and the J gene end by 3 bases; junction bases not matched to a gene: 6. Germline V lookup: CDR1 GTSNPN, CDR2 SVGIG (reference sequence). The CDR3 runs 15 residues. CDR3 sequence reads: CAWRGTGRANEKLFF. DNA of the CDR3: TGTGCCTGGAGGGGGACAGGTCGGGCTAATGAAAAACTGTTTTTT.

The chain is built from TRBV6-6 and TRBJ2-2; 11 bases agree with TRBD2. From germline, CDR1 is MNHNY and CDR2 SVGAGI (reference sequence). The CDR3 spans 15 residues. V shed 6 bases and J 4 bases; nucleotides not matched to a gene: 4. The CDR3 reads CASRSGTSGTGELFF. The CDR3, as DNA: TGTGCCAGCAGATCCGGGACTAGCGGCACCGGGGAGCTGTTTTTT.

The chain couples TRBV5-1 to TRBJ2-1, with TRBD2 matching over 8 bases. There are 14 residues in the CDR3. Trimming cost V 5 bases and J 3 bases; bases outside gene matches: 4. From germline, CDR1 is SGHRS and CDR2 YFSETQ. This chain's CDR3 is CASRWTSFYNEQFF. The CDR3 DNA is TGCGCCAGCAGATGGACTAGCTTCTACAATGAGCAGTTCTTC.

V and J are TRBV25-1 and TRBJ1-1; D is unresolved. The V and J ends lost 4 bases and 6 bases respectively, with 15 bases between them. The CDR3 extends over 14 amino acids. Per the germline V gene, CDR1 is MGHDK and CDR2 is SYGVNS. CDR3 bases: TGTGCCAGCAGTGGGATCCTGCGAACAGCTGAAGCTTTCTTT. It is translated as CASSGILRTAEAFF.

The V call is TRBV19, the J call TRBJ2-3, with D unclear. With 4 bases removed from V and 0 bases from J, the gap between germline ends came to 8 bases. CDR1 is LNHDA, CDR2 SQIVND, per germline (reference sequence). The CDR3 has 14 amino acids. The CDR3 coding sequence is TGTGCCAGTAGTAACAGAGCTAGCACAGATACGCAGTATTTT. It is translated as CASSNRASTDTQYF.

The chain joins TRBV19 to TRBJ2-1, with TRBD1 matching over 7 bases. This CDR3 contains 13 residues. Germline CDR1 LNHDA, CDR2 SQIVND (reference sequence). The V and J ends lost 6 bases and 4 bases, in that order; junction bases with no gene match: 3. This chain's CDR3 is CASSRDRYNEQFF. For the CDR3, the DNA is TGTGCCAGTAGCCGGGACAGATACAATGAGCAGTTCTTC.

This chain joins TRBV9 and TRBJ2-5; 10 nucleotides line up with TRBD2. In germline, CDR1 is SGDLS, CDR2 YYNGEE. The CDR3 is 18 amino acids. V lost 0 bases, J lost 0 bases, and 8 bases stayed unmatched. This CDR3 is CASSVVASGGPYQETQYF. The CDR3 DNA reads TGTGCCAGCAGCGTAGTGGCTAGCGGGGGTCCCTACCAAGAGACCCAGTACTTC.

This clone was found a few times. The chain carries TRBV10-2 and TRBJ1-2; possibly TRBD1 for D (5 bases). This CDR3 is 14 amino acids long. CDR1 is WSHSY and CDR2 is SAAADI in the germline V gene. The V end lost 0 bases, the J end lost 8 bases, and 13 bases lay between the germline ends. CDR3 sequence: CASSESGREYGYTF. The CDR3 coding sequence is TGCGCCAGCAGTGAGTCAGGCAGGGAATACGGCTACACCTTC.

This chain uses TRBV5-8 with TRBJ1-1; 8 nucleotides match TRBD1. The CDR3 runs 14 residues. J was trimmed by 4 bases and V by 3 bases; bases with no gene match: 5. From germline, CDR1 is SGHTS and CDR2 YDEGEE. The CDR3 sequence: CASSSYRGSTEAFF. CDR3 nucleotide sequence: TGTGCCAGCAGCTCGTACAGGGGGAGCACTGAAGCTTTCTTT.

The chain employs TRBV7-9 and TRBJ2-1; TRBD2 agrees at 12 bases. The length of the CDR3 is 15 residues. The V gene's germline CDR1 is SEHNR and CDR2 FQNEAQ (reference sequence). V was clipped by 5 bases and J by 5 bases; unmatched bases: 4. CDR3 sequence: CASSQTSGGNNEQFF. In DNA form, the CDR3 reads TGTGCCAGCAGCCAAACTAGCGGGGGGAACAATGAGCAGTTCTTC. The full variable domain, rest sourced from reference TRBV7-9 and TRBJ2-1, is DTGVSQNPRHKITKRGQNVTFRCDPISEHNRLYWYRQTLGQGPEFLTYFQNEAQLEKSRLLSDRFSAERPKGSFSTLEIQRTEQGDSAMYLCASSQTSGGNNEQFFGPGTRLTVL.

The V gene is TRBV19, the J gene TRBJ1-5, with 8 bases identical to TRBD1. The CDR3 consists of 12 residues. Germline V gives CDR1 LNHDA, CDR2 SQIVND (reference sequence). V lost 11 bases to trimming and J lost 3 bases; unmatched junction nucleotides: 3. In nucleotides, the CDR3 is TGTGCCTCGGACAGGGCCAATCAGCCCCAGCATTTT. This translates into CASDRANQPQHF.

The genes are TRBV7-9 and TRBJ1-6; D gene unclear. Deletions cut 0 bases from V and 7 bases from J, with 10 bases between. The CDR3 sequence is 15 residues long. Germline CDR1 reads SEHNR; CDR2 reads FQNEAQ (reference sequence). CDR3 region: CASSLAEGGNSPLHF. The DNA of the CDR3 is TGTGCCAGCAGCTTAGCGGAGGGCGGGAATTCACCCCTCCACTTT.

In DNA, the CDR3 is TGCGCCAGCAGCCAGGGACACCTATCAATTATTACTAACTATGGCTACACCTTC. Translated, it gives CASSQGHLSIITNYGYTF. V usage is TRBV5-1 and J usage is TRBJ1-2, with D possibly being TRBD1 (6 bases). Germline assignment: CDR1 SGHRS and CDR2 YFSETQ. Trimming stripped 4 bases from V and 0 bases from J, with 22 bases between. This CDR3 is built from 18 residues.

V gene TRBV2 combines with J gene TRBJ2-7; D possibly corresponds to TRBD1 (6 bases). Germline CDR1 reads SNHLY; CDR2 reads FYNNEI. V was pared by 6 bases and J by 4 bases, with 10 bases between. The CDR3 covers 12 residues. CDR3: CASRTGPYEQYV. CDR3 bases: TGTGCCAGCAGGACAGGTCCATACGAGCAGTACGTC.

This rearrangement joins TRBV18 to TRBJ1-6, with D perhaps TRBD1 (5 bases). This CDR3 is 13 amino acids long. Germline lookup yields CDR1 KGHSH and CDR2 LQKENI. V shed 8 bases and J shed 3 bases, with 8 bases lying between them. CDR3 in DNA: TGTGCCAGCGCCGGGGGCTATAATTCACCCCTCCACTTT. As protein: CASAGGYNSPLHF.

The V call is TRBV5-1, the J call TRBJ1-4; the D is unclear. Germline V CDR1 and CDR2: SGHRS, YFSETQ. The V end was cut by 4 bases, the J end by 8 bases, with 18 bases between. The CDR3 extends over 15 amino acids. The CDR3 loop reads CASSPQSGIGEKLFF. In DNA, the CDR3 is TGCGCCAGCAGCCCGCAGTCGGGGATTGGCGAAAAACTGTTTTTT.

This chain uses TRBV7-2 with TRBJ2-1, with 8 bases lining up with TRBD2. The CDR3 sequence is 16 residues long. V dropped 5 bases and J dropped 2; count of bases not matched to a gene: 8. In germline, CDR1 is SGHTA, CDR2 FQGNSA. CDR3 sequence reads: CASSLEHGGAYNEQFF. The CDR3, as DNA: TGTGCCAGCAGCCTCGAACACGGGGGGGCCTACAATGAGCAGTTCTTC.